Listed below are T cell receptor beta chains from one sample, sequenced in a study of blood T cell repertoires in COVID-19. Method: immunoSEQ multiplex PCR; TCRdb's copy keeps in-frame clones and lacks some. The table lists around 260,000 clones, 88% of them singletons, with under 4.5% in the top ten. Sequences were obtained from peripheral blood. Receptors originate from a man aged 60 to 69 who had recovered from COVID-19. Each CDR3 is given with its conserved first and last residue. Each record gives: clone size, D gene, V gene, J gene, CDR3 protein, CDR3 DNA. A D gene is named only where the DNA matches it firmly. The size field is filled for only some rows; it gives once, few, many or a size class.

NA,NA,TRBV5-1,TRBJ2-1,CASSLGSGWEQFF,TGCGCCAGCAGCTTGGGGAGCGGGTGGGAGCAGTTCTTC
NA,TRBD1,TRBV9,TRBJ2-3,CASSPRQGVATDTQYF,TGTGCCAGCAGCCCTCGACAGGGGGTGGCCACAGATACGCAGTATTTT
few,TRBD2,TRBV10-3,TRBJ2-7,CAITGTSSFHEQYF,TGTGCCATCACCGGGACTAGTAGTTTCCACGAGCAGTACTTC
few,TRBD2,TRBV5-4,TRBJ2-5,CASSSRLAQETQYF,TGTGCCAGCAGTTCCAGACTAGCCCAAGAGACCCAGTACTTC
NA,NA,TRBV6-5,TRBJ1-4,CASRRARGEKLFF,TGTGCCAGCAGACGAGCTCGGGGTGAAAAACTGTTTTTT
NA,TRBD1,TRBV11-2,TRBJ1-4,CASSSGQGATNEKLFF,TGTGCCAGCAGCTCGGGACAGGGGGCTACTAATGAAAAACTGTTTTTT
NA,NA,TRBV5-1,TRBJ1-1,CASTRVTGTMNTEAFF,TGCGCCAGCACTAGGGTTACAGGGACCATGAACACTGAAGCTTTCTTT
once,NA,TRBV27,TRBJ1-4,CASSPNQQATNEKLFF,TGTGCCAGCAGTCCCAATCAACAAGCAACTAATGAAAAACTGTTTTTT
NA,NA,TRBV7-2,TRBJ1-2,CASSLGAGDYGYTF,TGTGCCAGCAGCTTGGGTGCAGGGGACTATGGCTACACCTTC
NA,TRBD1,TRBV11-2,TRBJ2-2,CASSEQGYGELFF,TGTGCCAGCAGCGAACAGGGGTACGGGGAGCTGTTTTTT
NA,NA,TRBV29-1,TRBJ2-5,CSVLPQTGVAQYF,TGCAGCGTTCTTCCGCAGACTGGAGTGGCCCAGTACTTC
NA,TRBD1,TRBV15,TRBJ1-1,CATSREYRGEAFF,TGTGCCACCAGCAGAGAATACAGGGGTGAAGCTTTCTTT
NA,NA,TRBV11-3,TRBJ1-1,CASSLGENTEAFF,TGTGCCAGCAGCTTAGGAGAGAACACTGAAGCTTTCTTT
few,NA,TRBV18,TRBJ1-5,CASSPQGGWEPQHF,TGTGCCAGCTCACCTCAGGGAGGTTGGGAGCCCCAGCATTTT
NA,NA,TRBV18,TRBJ1-5,CASSPGGGNQPQHF,TGTGCCAGCTCACCAGGGGGGGGCAATCAGCCCCAGCATTTT
once,TRBD1,TRBV7-2,TRBJ1-1,CASSLGSTGRSRTEAFF,TGTGCCAGCAGCTTAGGGTCGACAGGGAGATCGAGGACTGAAGCTTTCTTT
once,NA,TRBV7-8,TRBJ2-7,CASSPVRFSNEQYF,TGTGCCAGCAGCCCGGTCCGTTTCTCCAACGAGCAGTACTTC
NA,NA,TRBV30,TRBJ2-2,CAWSATSRELFF,TGTGCCTGGAGTGCTACTTCGCGGGAGCTGTTTTTT
NA,NA,TRBV24-1,TRBJ2-7,CATRDFYEQYF,TGTGCCACACGGGACTTCTACGAGCAGTACTTC
NA,NA,TRBV7-9,TRBJ1-5,CASSLSSNQPQHF,TGTGCCAGCAGCTTAAGCAGCAATCAGCCCCAGCATTTT
NA,TRBD1,TRBV9,TRBJ2-7,CASSPRDSAYEQYF,TGTGCCAGCAGCCCACGGGACAGTGCCTACGAGCAGTACTTC
NA,NA,TRBV20-1,TRBJ1-2,CSAPGGYGYTF,TGCAGTGCTCCGGGGGGATATGGCTACACCTTC
once,NA,TRBV27,TRBJ1-2,CASSAIGRVGGYTF,TGTGCCAGCAGTGCGATTGGCAGGGTAGGTGGCTACACCTTC
NA,NA,TRBV7-2,TRBJ1-2,CASSLLAENYGYTF,TGTGCCAGCAGCTTATTGGCAGAAAACTATGGCTACACCTTC
NA,NA,TRBV18,TRBJ1-3,CASSHDSSGNTIYF,TGTGCCAGCTCCCATGACAGCTCTGGAAACACCATATATTTT
NA,NA,TRBV12-3/TRBV12-4,TRBJ1-1,CASGTIEAFF,TGTGCCAGCGGCACCATTGAAGCTTTCTTT
once,TRBD2,TRBV5-1,TRBJ2-7,CASSLRSGGHEQYF,TGCGCCAGCAGCTTGCGTAGCGGGGGCCACGAGCAGTACTTC
NA,TRBD2,TRBV5-1,TRBJ2-7,CASSHSSGGAYEQYF,TGCGCCAGCAGTCATTCTAGCGGGGGGGCCTACGAGCAGTACTTC
NA,NA,TRBV2,TRBJ1-1,CASTWGLGPNTEAFF,TGTGCCAGCACCTGGGGCCTGGGCCCGAACACTGAAGCTTTCTTT
NA,NA,TRBV5-1,TRBJ2-7,CASSLFLNEQYF,TGCGCCAGCAGCTTGTTCTTAAACGAGCAGTACTTC
NA,TRBD2,TRBV4-1,TRBJ2-2,CASSRFTSGGNTGELFF,TGCGCCAGCAGCCGATTTACTAGCGGGGGGAACACCGGGGAGCTGTTTTTT
NA,TRBD1,TRBV24-1,TRBJ1-2,CATSDPGTGGALAGYTF,TGTGCCACCAGTGATCCAGGGACAGGGGGCGCGTTGGCCGGCTACACCTTC
NA,TRBD1,TRBV7-9,TRBJ1-5,CASSPKGADQPQHF,TGTGCCAGCAGCCCGAAGGGGGCGGATCAGCCCCAGCATTTT
NA,TRBD1,TRBV19,TRBJ2-2,CASRGDRAPGELFF,TGTGCCAGTAGAGGGGACAGAGCCCCCGGGGAGCTGTTTTTT
NA,TRBD1,TRBV29-1,TRBJ1-2,CSVPGQSSFGYTF,TGCAGCGTTCCGGGACAGTCGTCTTTTGGCTACACCTTC
NA,TRBD1,TRBV19,TRBJ2-7,CASSAPGQVYEQYF,TGTGCCAGTAGTGCTCCGGGACAGGTATACGAGCAGTACTTC
NA,NA,TRBV6-4,TRBJ1-5,CASSDQGNGNQPQHF,TGTGCCAGCAGTGACCAGGGAAACGGCAATCAGCCCCAGCATTTT
NA,NA,TRBV29-1,TRBJ2-5,CSVEDSKETQYF,TGCAGCGTTGAAGACAGTAAGGAGACCCAGTACTTC
NA,NA,TRBV5-1,TRBJ1-1,CASRTGSNTEAFF,TGCGCCAGCAGAACAGGGTCGAACACTGAAGCTTTCTTT
NA,NA,TRBV14,TRBJ2-7,CASSQDVAGFSYEQYF,TGTGCCAGCAGCCAAGATGTCGCCGGTTTTTCCTACGAGCAGTACTTC
NA,TRBD1,TRBV18,TRBJ1-1,CASSPLGQGASTEAFF,TGTGCCAGCTCACCATTGGGACAGGGGGCCAGCACTGAAGCTTTCTTT
NA,TRBD1,TRBV9,TRBJ1-2,CASSARTGNYGYTF,TGTGCCAGCAGCGCCCGGACAGGGAACTATGGCTACACCTTC
few,TRBD1,TRBV19,TRBJ2-2,CASTPQTGAYTGELFF,TGTGCCAGTACCCCCCAGACAGGGGCCTACACCGGGGAGCTGTTTTTT
NA,TRBD2,TRBV5-1,TRBJ2-2,CASRKRGDSGTGELFF,TGCGCCAGCAGAAAGCGGGGGGATTCAGGCACCGGGGAGCTGTTTTTT
NA,TRBD1,TRBV11-3,TRBJ2-7,CASSLGTGSEQYF,TGTGCCAGCAGCTTAGGGACAGGGTCCGAGCAGTACTTC
NA,TRBD2,TRBV5-1,TRBJ2-1,CASSHLAGEGNNEQFF,TGCGCCAGCAGTCATCTAGCGGGGGAGGGGAACAATGAGCAGTTCTTC
NA,TRBD2,TRBV18,TRBJ2-5,CASSPRLAGGNQETQYF,TGTGCCAGCTCACCAAGGCTAGCGGGGGGCAACCAAGAGACCCAGTACTTC
NA,TRBD1,TRBV7-2,TRBJ2-3,CASSSRGPPTDTQYF,TGTGCCAGCAGCTCTAGGGGGCCCCCCACAGATACGCAGTATTTT
NA,TRBD1,TRBV27,TRBJ2-7,CASSWGQPNYEQYF,TGTGCCAGCAGTTGGGGACAGCCGAACTACGAGCAGTACTTC
NA,TRBD1,TRBV5-1,TRBJ2-3,CASRPGQGLLASTDTQYF,TGCGCCAGCAGACCGGGACAGGGACTTCTCGCTAGCACAGATACGCAGTATTTT
once,TRBD1,TRBV5-8,TRBJ2-1,CASSAGTGGSYNEQFF,TGTGCCAGCAGCGCCGGGACAGGGGGCTCCTACAATGAGCAGTTCTTC